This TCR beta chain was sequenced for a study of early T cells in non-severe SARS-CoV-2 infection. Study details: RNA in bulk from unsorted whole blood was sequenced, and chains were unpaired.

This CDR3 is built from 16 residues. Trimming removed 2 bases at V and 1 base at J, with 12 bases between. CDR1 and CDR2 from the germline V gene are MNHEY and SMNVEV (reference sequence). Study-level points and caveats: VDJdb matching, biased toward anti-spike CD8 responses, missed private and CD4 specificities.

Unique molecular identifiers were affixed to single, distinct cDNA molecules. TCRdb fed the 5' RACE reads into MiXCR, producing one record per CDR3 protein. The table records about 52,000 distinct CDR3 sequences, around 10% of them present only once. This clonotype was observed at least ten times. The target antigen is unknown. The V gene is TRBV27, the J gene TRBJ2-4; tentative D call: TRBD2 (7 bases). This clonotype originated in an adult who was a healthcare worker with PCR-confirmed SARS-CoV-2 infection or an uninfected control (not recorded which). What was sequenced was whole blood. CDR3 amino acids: CASSLVGGGAKNIQYF. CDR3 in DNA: TGTGCCAGCAGTTTAGTTGGCGGGGGCGCCAAAAACATTCAGTACTTC.